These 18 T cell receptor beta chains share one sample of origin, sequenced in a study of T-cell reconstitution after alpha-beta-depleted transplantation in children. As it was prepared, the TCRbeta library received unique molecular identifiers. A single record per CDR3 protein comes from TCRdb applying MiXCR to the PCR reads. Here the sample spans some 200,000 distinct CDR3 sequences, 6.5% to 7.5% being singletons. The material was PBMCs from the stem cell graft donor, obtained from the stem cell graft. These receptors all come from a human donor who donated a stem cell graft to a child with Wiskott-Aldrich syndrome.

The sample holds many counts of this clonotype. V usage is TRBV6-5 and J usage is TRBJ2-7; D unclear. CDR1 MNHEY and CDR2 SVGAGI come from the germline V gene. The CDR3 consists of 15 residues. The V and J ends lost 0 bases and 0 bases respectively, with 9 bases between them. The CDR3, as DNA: TGTGCCAGCAGTTACTCCCACACGAACTCCTACGAGCAGTACTTC. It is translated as CASSYSHTNSYEQYF.

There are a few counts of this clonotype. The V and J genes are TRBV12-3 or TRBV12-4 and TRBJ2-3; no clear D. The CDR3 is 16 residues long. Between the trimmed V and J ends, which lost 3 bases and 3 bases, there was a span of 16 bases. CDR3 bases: TGTGCCAGCAGTTTTGGGCCTCCGGGTGGGACAGATACGCAGTATTTT. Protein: CASSFGPPGGTDTQYF.

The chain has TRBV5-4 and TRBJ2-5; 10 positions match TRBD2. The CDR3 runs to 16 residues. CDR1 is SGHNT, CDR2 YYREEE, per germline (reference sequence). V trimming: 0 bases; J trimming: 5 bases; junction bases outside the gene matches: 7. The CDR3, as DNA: TGTGCCAGCAGCTTGGTGCGAGCGGGGGGGATGGAGACCCAGTACTTC. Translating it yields CASSLVRAGGMETQYF.

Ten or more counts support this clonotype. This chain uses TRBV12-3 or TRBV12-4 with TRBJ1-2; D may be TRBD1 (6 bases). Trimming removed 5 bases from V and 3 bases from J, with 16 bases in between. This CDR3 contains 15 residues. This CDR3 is CASSRGPDTYYGYTF. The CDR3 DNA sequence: TGTGCCAGCAGTCGGGGGCCGGACACATACTATGGCTACACCTTC.

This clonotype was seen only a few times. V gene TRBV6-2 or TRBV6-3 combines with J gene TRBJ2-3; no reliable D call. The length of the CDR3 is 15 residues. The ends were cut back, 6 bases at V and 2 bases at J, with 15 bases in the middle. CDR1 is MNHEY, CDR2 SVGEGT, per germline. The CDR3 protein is CASSRTAHLTDTQYF. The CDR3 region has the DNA TGTGCCAGCAGCCGAACGGCCCATCTCACAGATACGCAGTATTTT.

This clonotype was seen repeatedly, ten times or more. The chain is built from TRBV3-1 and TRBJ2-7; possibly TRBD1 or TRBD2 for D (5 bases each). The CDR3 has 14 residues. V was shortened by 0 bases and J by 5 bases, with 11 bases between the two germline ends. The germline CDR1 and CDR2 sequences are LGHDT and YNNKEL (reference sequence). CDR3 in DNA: TGTGCCAGCAGCCAAGAGAGATTGGGGGACGAGCAGTACTTC. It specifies CASSQERLGDEQYF.

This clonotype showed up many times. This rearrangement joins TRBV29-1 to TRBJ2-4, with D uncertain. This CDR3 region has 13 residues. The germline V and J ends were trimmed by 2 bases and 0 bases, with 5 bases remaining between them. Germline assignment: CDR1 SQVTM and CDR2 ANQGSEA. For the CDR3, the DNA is TGCAGCGTTGAATCCCTAGCCAAAAACATTCAGTACTTC. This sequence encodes CSVESLAKNIQYF.

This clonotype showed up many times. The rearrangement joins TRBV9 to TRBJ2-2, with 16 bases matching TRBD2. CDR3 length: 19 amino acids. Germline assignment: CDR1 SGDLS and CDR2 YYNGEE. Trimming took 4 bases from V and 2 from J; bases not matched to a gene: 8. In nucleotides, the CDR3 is TGTGCCAGCAGCCCGGGGACTAGCGGGAGGGCCACCAACACCGGGGAGCTGTTTTTT. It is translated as CASSPGTSGRATNTGELFF.

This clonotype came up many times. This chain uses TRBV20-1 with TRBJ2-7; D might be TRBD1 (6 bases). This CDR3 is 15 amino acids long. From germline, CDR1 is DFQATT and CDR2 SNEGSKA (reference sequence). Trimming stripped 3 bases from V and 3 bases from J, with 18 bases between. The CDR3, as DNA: TGCAGTGCTAGTCCCCAGGGGTGGGACGGCTACGAGCAGTACTTC. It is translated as CSASPQGWDGYEQYF.

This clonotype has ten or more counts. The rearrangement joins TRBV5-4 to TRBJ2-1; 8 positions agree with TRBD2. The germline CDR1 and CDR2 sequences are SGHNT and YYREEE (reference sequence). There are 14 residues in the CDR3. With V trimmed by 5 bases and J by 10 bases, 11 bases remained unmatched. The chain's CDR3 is CASSAQREISEQFF. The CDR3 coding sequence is TGTGCCAGCAGTGCCCAGCGGGAGATTAGCGAGCAGTTCTTC.

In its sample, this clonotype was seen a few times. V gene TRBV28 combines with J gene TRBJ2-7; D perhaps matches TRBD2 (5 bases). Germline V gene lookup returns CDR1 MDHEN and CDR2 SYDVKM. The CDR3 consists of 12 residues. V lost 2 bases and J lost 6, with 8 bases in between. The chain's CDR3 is CASSLPEGEQYF. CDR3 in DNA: TGTGCCAGCAGTTTACCAGAGGGCGAGCAGTACTTC.

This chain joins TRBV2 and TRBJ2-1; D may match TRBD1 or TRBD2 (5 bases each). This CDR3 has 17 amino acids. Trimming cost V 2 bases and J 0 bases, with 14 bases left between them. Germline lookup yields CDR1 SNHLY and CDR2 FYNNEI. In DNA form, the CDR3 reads TGTGCCAGCAGTGAACTAATGCCGAGGGGCTCCTACAATGAGCAGTTCTTC. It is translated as CASSELMPRGSYNEQFF.

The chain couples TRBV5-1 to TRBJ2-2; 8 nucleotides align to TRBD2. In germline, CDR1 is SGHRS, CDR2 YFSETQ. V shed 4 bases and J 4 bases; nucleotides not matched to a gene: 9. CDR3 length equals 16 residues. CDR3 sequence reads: CASSQEAGVVTGELFF. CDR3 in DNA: TGCGCCAGCAGCCAAGAAGCGGGAGTAGTCACCGGGGAGCTGTTTTTT.

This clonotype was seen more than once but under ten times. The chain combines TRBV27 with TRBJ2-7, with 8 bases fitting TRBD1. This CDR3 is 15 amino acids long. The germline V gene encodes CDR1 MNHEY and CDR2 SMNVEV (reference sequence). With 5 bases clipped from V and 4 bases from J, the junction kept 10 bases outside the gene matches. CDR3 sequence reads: CASSRFTGGIYEQYF. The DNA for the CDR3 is TGTGCCAGCAGTAGATTTACAGGGGGTATTTACGAGCAGTACTTC.

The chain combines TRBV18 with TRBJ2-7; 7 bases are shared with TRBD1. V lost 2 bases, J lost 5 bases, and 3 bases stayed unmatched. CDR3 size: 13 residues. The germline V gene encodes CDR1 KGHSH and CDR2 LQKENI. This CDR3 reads CASSPTDRDEQYF. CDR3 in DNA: TGTGCCAGCTCACCAACAGACAGGGACGAGCAGTACTTC.

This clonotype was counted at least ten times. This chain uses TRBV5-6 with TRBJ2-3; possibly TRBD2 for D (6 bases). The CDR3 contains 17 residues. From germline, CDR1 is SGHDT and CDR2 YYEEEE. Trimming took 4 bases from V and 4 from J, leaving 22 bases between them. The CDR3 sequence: CASSLTGSYEKADTQYF. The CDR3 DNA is TGTGCCAGCAGCCTAACCGGGAGCTACGAAAAGGCAGATACGCAGTATTTT.

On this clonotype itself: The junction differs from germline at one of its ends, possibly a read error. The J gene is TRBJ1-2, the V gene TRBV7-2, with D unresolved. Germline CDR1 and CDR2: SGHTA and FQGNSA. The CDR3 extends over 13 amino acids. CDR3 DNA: TGTGCCAACAGCTTAGCGCAGAGTGTTCGCTACACCTTC. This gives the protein CANSLAQSVRYTF.

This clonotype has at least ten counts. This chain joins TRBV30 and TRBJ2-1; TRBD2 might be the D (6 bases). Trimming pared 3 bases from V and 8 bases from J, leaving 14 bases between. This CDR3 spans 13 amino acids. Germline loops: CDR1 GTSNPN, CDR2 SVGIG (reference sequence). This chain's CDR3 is CAWSDTGLYEQFF. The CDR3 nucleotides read TGTGCCTGGAGCGACACGGGACTCTATGAGCAGTTCTTC. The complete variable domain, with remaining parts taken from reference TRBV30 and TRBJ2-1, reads SQTIHQWPATLVQPVGSPLSLECTVEGTSNPNLYWYRQAAGRGLQLLFYSVGIGQISSEVPQNLSASRPQDRQFILSSKKLLLSDSGFYLCAWSDTGLYEQFFGPGTRLTVL.